This T cell receptor beta chain was identified during a study of response to subunit inactivated influenza vaccine. CDR1 SEHNR and CDR2 FQNEAQ come from the germline V gene (reference sequence). V lost 5 bases and J lost 7, with 20 bases in between. The length of the CDR3 is 15 residues. From the RT-PCR reads, TCRdb called clonotypes with MiXCR, one entry per CDR3 protein. The sample has 500,000 to 600,000 distinct CDR3 sequences; over 9% are singletons. The same data also went into a second study, on T cells expressing NK-cell markers. That publication notes: TCR beta libraries carry UMIs added by 5'RACE template switching. T cells sorted in several experiments were restricted to alpha-beta TCR T cells by an anti-gamma-delta TCR antibody. Questions lingered over whether expanded NKG2C+ T cell clones were HCMV-specific.

V is TRBV7-9 and J is TRBJ2-5; either TRBD1 or TRBD2 may fit D (5 bases each). The sample consisted of PBMCs from blood, taken on the day of vaccination. The sequence derives from a man aged 45-65 years who received an inactivated influenza vaccine. The CDR3 bases are TGTGCCAGCAGCCCGCAAAACCGGGACCGCCGGACCCAGTACTTC. This codes for CASSPQNRDRRTQYF.